This T cell receptor (beta chain) derives from a study of T cell repertoires in cytomegalovirus infection. Study-wide background: The authors used CMV epitopes that were HLA-C-restricted (recently identified) and HLA-B-restricted (well studied). An indication of both CMV infection and matching HLA type came from public TCR beta signatures.

V gave up 0 bases and J gave up 4 bases, with 12 bases separating them. CDR1 is LGHNA and CDR2 is YSLEER in the germline V gene. The length of the CDR3 is 16 residues. Study-wide results and limits: Cumulative public TCR beta family frequency identified carriers of CMV plus the relevant HLA. HLA-C-restricted CMV clonotypes gave the most frequent clonotype in two of eight donors.

TCRdb independently ran MiXCR on the reads; one entry per CDR3 protein. This table has about a million distinct CDR3 sequences, approximately 30% appearing once. Only a few counts were recorded for this clonotype. Its specificity is not known. This TCR came from a human donor in good health (CMV status not recorded). Some clones in this sample may be carry-over from other donors' samples. The material was cultured CD8+ T cells from PBMCs, obtained from culture after CMV antigen stimulation. This chain uses TRBV4-3 with TRBJ2-2, with D perhaps TRBD1 (5 bases). CDR3 sequence: CASSQDSGMGTGELFF. In nucleotides, the CDR3 is TGCGCCAGCAGCCAAGATTCAGGGATGGGCACCGGGGAGCTGTTTTTT.